A selection of T cell receptor beta chains follows, all from one sample in a study of blood T cells in healthy people across ages. In TCRdb, the 5' RACE reads were re-called with MiXCR into one record per CDR3 protein. Of about 970,000 distinct CDR3 sequences detected, roughly 47% appear once; the ten largest clones hold roughly a fifth. Sequencing input: blood. Receptor source: an older woman in good health. Both conserved end residues are part of each CDR3. The D gene is left open where the match is weak. Size is stated for part of the rows, as once, few or many counts, or as a class when the clone is expanded.

>-|TRBV20-1|TRBJ2-3|-
CSARDSSTDTQYF
TGCAGTGCTAGAGACTCAAGCACAGATACGCAGTATTTT
>-|TRBV25-1|TRBJ1-2|few
CASSSTTNYGYTF
TGTGCCAGCAGTTCGACGACTAACTATGGCTACACCTTC
>TRBD2|TRBV20-1|TRBJ2-1|-
CSASWREDLDEQFF
TGCAGTGCTAGTTGGCGGGAGGACCTCGATGAGCAGTTCTTC
>-|TRBV2|TRBJ2-4|few
CATLLQGQENIQYF
TGTGCCACCTTACTGCAGGGGCAGGAAAACATTCAGTACTTC
>TRBD2|TRBV12-3/TRBV12-4|TRBJ2-1|-
CASSPAAGGAINEQFF
TGTGCCAGCAGTCCAGCAGCGGGAGGGGCCATAAATGAGCAGTTCTTC
>-|TRBV20-1|TRBJ2-1|-
CSARDRGRNSYNEQLF
TGCAGTGCTAGAGATCGTGGGAGGAACTCCTACAATGAGCAGCTCTTC
>TRBD2|TRBV2|TRBJ2-5|-
CASSESASGRGETQYF
TGTGCCAGCAGTGAATCTGCTAGCGGGAGGGGAGAGACCCAGTACTTC
>-|TRBV20-1|TRBJ2-6|-
CSAGANVLTF
TGCAGTGCCGGGGCCAACGTCCTGACTTTC
>-|TRBV7-9|TRBJ2-1|-
CASSPSVSNNEQFF
TGTGCCAGCAGCCCTTCAGTTAGCAACAATGAGCAGTTCTTC
>TRBD2|TRBV6-1|TRBJ2-3|-
CASSPLPKTSFGFTDTQYF
TGTGCCAGCAGCCCCCTACCAAAGACTAGCTTCGGTTTCACAGATACGCAGTATTTT
>-|TRBV20-1|TRBJ2-4|-
CSDGNKNIQYF
TGCAGTGACGGGAACAAAAACATTCAGTACTTC
>TRBD2|TRBV28|TRBJ2-7|few
CASSSGTSGRFDEQYF
TGTGCCAGCAGTTCCGGGACTAGCGGGAGGTTCGACGAGCAGTACTTC
>-|TRBV5-1|TRBJ1-1|-
CASSGDWGEAFF
TGCGCCAGTTCAGGGGACTGGGGTGAAGCTTTCTTT
>TRBD2|TRBV29-1|TRBJ2-5|-
CSVASGRAETQYF
TGCAGCGTTGCTAGCGGGAGGGCGGAGACCCAGTACTTC
>-|TRBV21-1|TRBJ2-7|-
CASSKEDSSGVHYEQYF
TGTGCCAGCAGCAAAGAGGATTCTAGCGGGGTACACTACGAGCAGTACTTC
>-|TRBV4-1|TRBJ2-4|-
CASSQVWQGRGEQYF
TGCGCCAGCAGCCAAGTGTGGCAGGGCCGCGGGGAGCAGTACTTC
>TRBD2|TRBV10-3|TRBJ2-7|once
CAISELGTIYEQYF
TGTGCCATCAGTGAGCTTGGGACTATTTACGAGCAGTACTTC
>TRBD1|TRBV29-1|TRBJ1-1|-
CSGQGTAAEAFF
TGCAGCGGACAGGGGACAGCCGCTGAAGCTTTCTTT
>-|TRBV10-3|TRBJ2-7|-
CAISVGGWSYEQYF
TGTGCCATCAGTGTTGGGGGGTGGTCCTACGAGCAGTACTTC
>-|TRBV4-3|TRBJ2-7|-
CASSQDVGRGTERQYF
TGCGCCAGCAGCCAAGATGTGGGGAGGGGGACGGAGCGGCAGTACTTC
>-|TRBV7-2|TRBJ2-7|-
CASSLNWSGYEQYF
TGTGCCAGCAGCTTAAATTGGAGCGGCTACGAGCAGTACTTC
>-|TRBV7-2|TRBJ2-7|-
CASSLGGPYTYEQYF
TGTGCCAGCAGCTTAGGGGGGCCTTATACCTACGAGCAGTACTTC
>TRBD2|TRBV3-1|TRBJ2-1|-
CASSLLPTSGSYNEQFF
TGTGCCAGCAGCCTGCTCCCGACTAGCGGCTCCTACAATGAGCAGTTCTTC
>-|TRBV4-1|TRBJ2-2|few
CASSHTDTTGELFF
TGCGCCAGCAGCCACACAGATACCACCGGGGAGCTGTTTTTT
>-|TRBV28|TRBJ1-2|-
CASSFVGDGYTF
TGTGCCAGCAGTTTCGTCGGGGATGGCTACACCTTC
>-|TRBV15|TRBJ2-5|-
CATSRVRGGRQETQYF
TGTGCCACCAGCAGAGTCAGGGGCGGCCGGCAAGAGACCCAGTACTTC